The clone carrying this T cell receptor beta chain was counted a few times. Germline assignment: CDR1 WSHSY and CDR2 SAAADI. The ends lost 8 bases at V and 3 bases at J; junction bases unmatched: 2. This CDR3 is built from 14 residues. This sample was taken from a study of blood T cell repertoires in COVID-19. Study-level information: Samples came from the United States, Italy and Spain, spanning acute and convalescent COVID-19. PBMCs, B-cell-depleted T cells, or T cells were the source of the cDNA or gDNA that made up the material.

How the authors handled the data: Reference gene primers were amplified, and this amplification served to estimate nucleated cell counts. Using immunoSEQ multiplex PCR, the repertoire was profiled, and TCRdb retains in-frame clones only, with some absent. V and J calls and clone size are copied from that table; D and trimming were computed from the DNA. The profile shows around 68,000 clones, under 85% of them singletons. This TCR was recovered from a woman aged 50 to 60 with acute or convalescent COVID-19. V gene TRBV10-2 combines with J gene TRBJ2-3, with 13 bases fitting TRBD2. Sequences were obtained from peripheral blood. Here the CDR3 reads CASGLAGDTDTQYF. CDR3 bases: TGCGCCAGCGGACTAGCGGGGGATACAGATACGCAGTATTTT.